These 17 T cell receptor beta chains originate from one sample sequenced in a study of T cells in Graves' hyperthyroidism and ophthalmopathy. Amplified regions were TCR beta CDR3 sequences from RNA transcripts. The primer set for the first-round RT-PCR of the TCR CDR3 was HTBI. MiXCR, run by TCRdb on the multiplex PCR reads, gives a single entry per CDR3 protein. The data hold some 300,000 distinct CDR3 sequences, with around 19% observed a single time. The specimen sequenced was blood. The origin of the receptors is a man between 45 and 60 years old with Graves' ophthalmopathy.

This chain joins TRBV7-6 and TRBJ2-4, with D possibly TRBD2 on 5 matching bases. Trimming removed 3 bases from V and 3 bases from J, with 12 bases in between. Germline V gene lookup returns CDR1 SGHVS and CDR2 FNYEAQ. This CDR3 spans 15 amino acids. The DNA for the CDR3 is TGTGCCAGCAGCTTCCCTCCCCGGGGCAAAAACATTCAGTACTTC. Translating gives CASSFPPRGKNIQYF.

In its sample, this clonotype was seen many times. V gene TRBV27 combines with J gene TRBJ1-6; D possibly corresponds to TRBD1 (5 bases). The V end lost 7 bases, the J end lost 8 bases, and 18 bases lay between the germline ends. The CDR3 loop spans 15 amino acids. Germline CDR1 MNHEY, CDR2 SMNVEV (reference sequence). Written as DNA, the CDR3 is TGTGCCAGCACACAGAGTAGGGGAAGAGATTCACCCCTCCACTTT. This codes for CASTQSRGRDSPLHF.

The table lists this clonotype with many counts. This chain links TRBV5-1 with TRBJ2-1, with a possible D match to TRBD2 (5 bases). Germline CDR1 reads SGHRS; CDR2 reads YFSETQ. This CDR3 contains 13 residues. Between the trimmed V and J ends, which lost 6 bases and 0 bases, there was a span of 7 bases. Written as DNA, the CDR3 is TGCGCCAGCACGGGGAGCTCCTACAATGAGCAGTTCTTC. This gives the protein CASTGSSYNEQFF.

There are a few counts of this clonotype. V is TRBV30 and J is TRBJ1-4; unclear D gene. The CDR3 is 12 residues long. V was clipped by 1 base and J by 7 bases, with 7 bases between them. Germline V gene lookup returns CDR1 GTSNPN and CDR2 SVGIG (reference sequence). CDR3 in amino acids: CAWSDQAEKLFF. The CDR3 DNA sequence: TGTGCCTGGAGTGATCAAGCTGAAAAACTGTTTTTT. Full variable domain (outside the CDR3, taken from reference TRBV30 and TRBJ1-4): SQTIHQWPATLVQPVGSPLSLECTVEGTSNPNLYWYRQAAGRGLQLLFYSVGIGQISSEVPQNLSASRPQDRQFILSSKKLLLSDSGFYLCAWSDQAEKLFFGSGTQLSVL.

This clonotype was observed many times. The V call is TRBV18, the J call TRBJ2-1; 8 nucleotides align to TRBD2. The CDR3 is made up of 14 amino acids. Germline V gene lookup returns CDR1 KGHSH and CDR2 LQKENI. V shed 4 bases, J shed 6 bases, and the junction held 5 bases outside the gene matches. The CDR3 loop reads CASSLRLASNEQFF. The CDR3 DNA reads TGTGCCAGCTCACTCAGACTAGCGAGCAATGAGCAGTTCTTC.

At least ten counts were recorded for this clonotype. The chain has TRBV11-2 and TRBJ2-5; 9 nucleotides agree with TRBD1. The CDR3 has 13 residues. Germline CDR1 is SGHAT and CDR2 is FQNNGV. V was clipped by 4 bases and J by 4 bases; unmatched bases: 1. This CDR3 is CASSSTGGETQYF. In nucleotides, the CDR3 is TGTGCCAGCAGCTCGACAGGGGGAGAGACCCAGTACTTC.

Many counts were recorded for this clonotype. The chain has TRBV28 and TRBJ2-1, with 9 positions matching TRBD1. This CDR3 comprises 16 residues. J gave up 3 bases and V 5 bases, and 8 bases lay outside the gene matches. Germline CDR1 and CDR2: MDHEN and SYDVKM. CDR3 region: CASSETGGPFYNEQFF. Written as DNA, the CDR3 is TGTGCCAGCAGTGAGACAGGGGGTCCCTTCTACAATGAGCAGTTCTTC.

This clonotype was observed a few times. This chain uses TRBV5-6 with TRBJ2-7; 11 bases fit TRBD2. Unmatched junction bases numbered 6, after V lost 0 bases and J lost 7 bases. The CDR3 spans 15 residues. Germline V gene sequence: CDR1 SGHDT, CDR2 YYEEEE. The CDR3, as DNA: TGTGCCAGCAGCTTGGGGGCTAGCGGGAGGAATGAGCAGTACTTC. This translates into CASSLGASGRNEQYF.

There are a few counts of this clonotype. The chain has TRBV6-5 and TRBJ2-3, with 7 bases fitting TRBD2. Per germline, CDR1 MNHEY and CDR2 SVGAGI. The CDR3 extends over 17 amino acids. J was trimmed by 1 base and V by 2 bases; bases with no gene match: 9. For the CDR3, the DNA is TGTGCCAGCAGTTACGACCAGCCAGCGGGACGCACAGATACGCAGTATTTT. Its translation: CASSYDQPAGRTDTQYF.

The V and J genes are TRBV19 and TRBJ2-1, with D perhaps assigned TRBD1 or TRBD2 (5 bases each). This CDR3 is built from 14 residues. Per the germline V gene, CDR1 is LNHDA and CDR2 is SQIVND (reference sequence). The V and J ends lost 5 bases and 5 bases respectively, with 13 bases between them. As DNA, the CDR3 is TGTGCCAGTAGTCTCTTCGGGGCAGACAATGAGCAGTTCTTC. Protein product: CASSLFGADNEQFF.

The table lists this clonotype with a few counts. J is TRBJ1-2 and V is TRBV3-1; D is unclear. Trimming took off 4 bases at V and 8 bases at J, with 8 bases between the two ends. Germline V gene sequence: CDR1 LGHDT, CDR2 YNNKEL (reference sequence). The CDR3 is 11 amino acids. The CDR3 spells CASSRQGGYTF. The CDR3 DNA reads TGTGCCAGCAGCCGCCAAGGGGGCTACACCTTC. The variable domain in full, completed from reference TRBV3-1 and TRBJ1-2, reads DTAVSQTPKYLVTQMGNDKSIKCEQNLGHDTMYWYKQDSKKFLKIMFSYNNKELIINETVPNRFSPKSPDKAHLNLHINSLELGDSAVYFCASSRQGGYTFGSGTRLTVV.

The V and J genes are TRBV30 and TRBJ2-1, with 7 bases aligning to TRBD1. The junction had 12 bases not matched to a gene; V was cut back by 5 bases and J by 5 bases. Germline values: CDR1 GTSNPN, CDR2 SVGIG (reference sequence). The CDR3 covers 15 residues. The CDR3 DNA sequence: TGTGCCTGGGGATCTAGGGGACAGCATCACAATGAGCAGTTCTTC. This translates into CAWGSRGQHHNEQFF.

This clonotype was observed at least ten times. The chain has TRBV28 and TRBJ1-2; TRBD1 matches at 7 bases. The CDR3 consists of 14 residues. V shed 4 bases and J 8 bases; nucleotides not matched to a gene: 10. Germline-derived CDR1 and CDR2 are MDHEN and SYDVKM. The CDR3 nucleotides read TGTGCCAGCAGTTCCGCGACAGGGCCGGGCGGCTACACCTTC. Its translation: CASSSATGPGGYTF.

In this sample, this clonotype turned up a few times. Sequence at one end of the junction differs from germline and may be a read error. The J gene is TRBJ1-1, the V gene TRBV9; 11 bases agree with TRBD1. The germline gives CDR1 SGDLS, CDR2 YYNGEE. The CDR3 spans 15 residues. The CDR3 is CTSSGGTGGNTEAFF. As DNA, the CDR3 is TGTACCAGCAGCGGGGGGACAGGGGGAAACACTGAAGCTTTCTTT.

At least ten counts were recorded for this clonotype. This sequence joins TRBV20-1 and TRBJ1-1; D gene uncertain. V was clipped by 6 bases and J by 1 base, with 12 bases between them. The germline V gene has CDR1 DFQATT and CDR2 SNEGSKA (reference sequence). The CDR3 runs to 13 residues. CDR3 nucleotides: TGCAGTGCCGACGGAGGGAGGAACACTGAAGCTTTCTTT. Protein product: CSADGGRNTEAFF.

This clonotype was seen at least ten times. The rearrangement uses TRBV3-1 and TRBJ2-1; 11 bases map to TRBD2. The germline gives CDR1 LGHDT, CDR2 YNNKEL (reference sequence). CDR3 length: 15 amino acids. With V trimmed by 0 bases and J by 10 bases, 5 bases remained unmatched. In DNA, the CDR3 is TGTGCCAGCAGCCAAGATCCACTAGCGGGAGAAGAGCAGTTCTTC. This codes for CASSQDPLAGEEQFF.

CDR3 sequence reads: CASSLLFNQGGVSYEQYF. The CDR3 DNA reads TGTGCCAGTAGCTTGCTGTTCAACCAAGGCGGGGTATCCTACGAGCAGTACTTC. The chain uses TRBV19 and TRBJ2-7; D is possibly TRBD2 (6 bases). The CDR3 loop spans 18 amino acids. The V and J ends lost 6 bases and 1 base respectively, with 25 bases between them. Germline V gene lookup returns CDR1 LNHDA and CDR2 SQIVND (reference sequence).